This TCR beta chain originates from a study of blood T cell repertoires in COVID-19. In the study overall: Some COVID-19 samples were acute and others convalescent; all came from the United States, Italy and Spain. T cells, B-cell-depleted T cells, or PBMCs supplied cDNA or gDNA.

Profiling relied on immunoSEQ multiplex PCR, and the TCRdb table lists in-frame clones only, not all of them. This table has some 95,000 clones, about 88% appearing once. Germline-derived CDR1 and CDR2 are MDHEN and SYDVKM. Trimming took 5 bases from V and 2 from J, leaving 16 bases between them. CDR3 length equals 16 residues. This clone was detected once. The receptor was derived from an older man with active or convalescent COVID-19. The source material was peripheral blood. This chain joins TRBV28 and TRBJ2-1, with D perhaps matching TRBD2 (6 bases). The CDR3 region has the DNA TGTGCCAGCAGTATGACTATAGCGGAGCCCTACAATGAGCAGTTCTTC. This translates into CASSMTIAEPYNEQFF.